This T cell receptor beta chain was recovered during a study of cytotoxic CD8 clonotypes in ibrutinib-treated CLL. Generated by immunoSEQ multiplex PCR, the TCRdb table keeps only in-frame clones and is missing some. The data contain approximately 97,000 clones, over 60% of them seen just once; the ten biggest clones take up 20% to 25%. There are 13 residues in the CDR3. V dropped 8 bases and J dropped 5; count of bases not matched to a gene: 7. The germline V gene encodes CDR1 SGHTA and CDR2 FQGNSA. J is TRBJ2-5 and V is TRBV7-2; 8 positions match TRBD2. The clonotype comes from a human donor with chronic lymphocytic leukemia. Sequencing was performed on PBMCs, taken after 24 months of ibrutinib treatment. The CDR3 sequence: CASRSGAVETQYF. CDR3 nucleotide sequence: TGTGCCAGCCGTAGCGGGGCAGTTGAGACCCAGTACTTC.